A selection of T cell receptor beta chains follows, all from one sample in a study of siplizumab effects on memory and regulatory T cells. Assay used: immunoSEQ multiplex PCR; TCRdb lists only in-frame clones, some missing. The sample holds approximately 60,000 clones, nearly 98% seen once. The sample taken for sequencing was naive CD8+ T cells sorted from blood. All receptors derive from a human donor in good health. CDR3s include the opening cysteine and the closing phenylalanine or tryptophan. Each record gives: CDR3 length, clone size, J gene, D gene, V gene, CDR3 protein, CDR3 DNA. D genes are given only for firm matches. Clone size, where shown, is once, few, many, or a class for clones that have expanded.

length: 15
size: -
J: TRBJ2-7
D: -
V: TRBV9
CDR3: CASSVRDSLPYEQYF
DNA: TGTGCCAGCAGCGTCCGGGACTCTCTTCCCTACGAGCAGTACTTC

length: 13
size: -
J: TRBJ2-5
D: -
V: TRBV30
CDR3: CAIGTGPGETQYF
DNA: TGTGCCATTGGGACCGGCCCGGGGGAGACCCAGTACTTC

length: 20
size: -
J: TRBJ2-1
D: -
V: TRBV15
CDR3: CATSRRSGVEWGRLYNEQFF
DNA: TGTGCCACCAGCCGAAGGAGTGGGGTCGAGTGGGGTCGCCTATACAATGAGCAGTTCTTC

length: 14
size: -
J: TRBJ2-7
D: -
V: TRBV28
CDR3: CASSFEGPPYEQYF
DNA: TGTGCCAGCAGTTTTGAGGGGCCCCCCTACGAGCAGTACTTC

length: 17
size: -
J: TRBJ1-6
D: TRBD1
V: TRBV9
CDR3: CASSASKGTGGESPLHF
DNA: TGTGCCAGCAGCGCCTCCAAAGGGACAGGGGGTGAATCACCCCTCCACTTT

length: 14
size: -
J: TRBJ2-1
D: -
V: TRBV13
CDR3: CASSLQASNNEQFF
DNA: TGTGCCAGCAGCCTCCAGGCCAGCAACAATGAGCAGTTCTTC

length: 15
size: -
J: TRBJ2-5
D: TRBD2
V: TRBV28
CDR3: CASTPGTSGEETQYF
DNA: TGTGCCAGCACTCCCGGGACTAGCGGCGAGGAGACCCAGTACTTC

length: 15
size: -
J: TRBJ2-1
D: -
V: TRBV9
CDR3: CASSPGAGSYNEQFF
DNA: TGTGCCAGCAGCCCCGGGGCAGGCTCCTACAATGAGCAGTTCTTC

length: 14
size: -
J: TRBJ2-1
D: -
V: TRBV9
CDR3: CASSGSGVYNEQFF
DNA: TGTGCCAGCAGCGGGTCAGGGGTTTACAATGAGCAGTTCTTC

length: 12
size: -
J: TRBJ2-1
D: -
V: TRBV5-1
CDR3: CASSFREDEQFF
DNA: TGCGCCAGCAGCTTCAGGGAGGATGAGCAGTTCTTC

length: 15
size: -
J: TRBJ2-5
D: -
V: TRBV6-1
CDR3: CASSEALYGQETQYF
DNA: TGTGCCAGCAGTGAAGCGCTTTACGGGCAAGAGACCCAGTACTTC

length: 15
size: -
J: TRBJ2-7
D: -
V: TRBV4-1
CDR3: CASSQEPPGTYEQYF
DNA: TGCGCCAGCAGCCAAGAACCCCCAGGGACCTACGAGCAGTACTTC

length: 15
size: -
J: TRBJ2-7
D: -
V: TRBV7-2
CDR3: CASSLQGIEVHEQYF
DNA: TGTGCCAGCAGCTTACAAGGGATCGAGGTACACGAGCAGTACTTC

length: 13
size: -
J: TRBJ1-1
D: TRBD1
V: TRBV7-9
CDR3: CASSFLGQGEAFF
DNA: TGTGCCAGCAGCTTCCTGGGACAGGGCGAAGCTTTCTTT

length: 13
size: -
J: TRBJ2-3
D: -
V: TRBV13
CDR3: CASSLEFSDTQYF
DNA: TGTGCCAGCAGCTTAGAATTTTCAGATACGCAGTATTTT

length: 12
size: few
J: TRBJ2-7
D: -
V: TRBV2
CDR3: CASIGVHDEQYF
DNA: TGTGCCAGCATCGGGGTCCATGACGAGCAGTACTTC

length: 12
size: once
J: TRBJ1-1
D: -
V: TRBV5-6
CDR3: CASSLTDTEAFF
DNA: TGTGCCAGCAGCTTGACAGACACTGAAGCTTTCTTT

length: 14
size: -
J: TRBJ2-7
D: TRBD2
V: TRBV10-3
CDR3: CAIKHSGGHDEQYF
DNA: TGTGCCATCAAACATAGCGGGGGGCACGACGAGCAGTACTTC

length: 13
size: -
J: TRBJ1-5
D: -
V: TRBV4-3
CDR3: CASSLDTNQPQHF
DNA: TGCGCCAGCAGCCTGGATACAAATCAGCCCCAGCATTTT

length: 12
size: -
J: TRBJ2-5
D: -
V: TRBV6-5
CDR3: CASSLRGKTQYF
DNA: TGTGCCAGCAGTTTACGCGGGAAGACCCAGTACTTC

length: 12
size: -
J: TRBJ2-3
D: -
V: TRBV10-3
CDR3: CASTSPSGTQYF
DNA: TGTGCCAGCACGTCCCCTTCAGGTACGCAGTATTTT

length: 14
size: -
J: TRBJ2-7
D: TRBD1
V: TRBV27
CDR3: CASSTQGAQDEQYF
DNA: TGTGCCAGCAGTACCCAGGGGGCGCAGGACGAGCAGTACTTC

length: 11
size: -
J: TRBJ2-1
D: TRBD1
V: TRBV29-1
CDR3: CSVAGGVEQFF
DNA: TGCAGCGTTGCAGGGGGCGTTGAGCAGTTCTTC

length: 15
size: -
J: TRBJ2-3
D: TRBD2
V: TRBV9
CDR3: CASSAAGGGTDTQYF
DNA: TGTGCCAGCAGCGCCGCGGGGGGGGGCACAGATACGCAGTATTTT

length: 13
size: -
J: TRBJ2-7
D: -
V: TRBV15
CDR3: CATAWGASGEQYF
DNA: TGTGCCACCGCCTGGGGGGCTAGTGGCGAGCAGTACTTC

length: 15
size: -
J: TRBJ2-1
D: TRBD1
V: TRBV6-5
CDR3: CASSYPGQGREEQFF
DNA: TGTGCCAGCAGTTACCCGGGACAGGGGAGGGAGGAGCAGTTCTTC

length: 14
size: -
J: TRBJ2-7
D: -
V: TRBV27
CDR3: CASSLNRGGYEQYF
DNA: TGTGCCAGCAGTTTAAACAGGGGGGGTTACGAGCAGTACTTC

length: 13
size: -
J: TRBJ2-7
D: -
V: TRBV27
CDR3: CASSGGLSYEQYF
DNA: TGTGCCAGCAGCGGGGGACTCTCCTACGAGCAGTACTTC

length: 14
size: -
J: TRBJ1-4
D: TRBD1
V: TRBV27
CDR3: CASSFGTGSEKLFF
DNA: TGTGCCAGCAGTTTCGGGACAGGGAGTGAAAAACTGTTTTTT